This TCR beta chain was documented in a study of cytomegalovirus exposure and HLA in healthy donors. Study background: A subsequent analysis reported that the 120 or so validation repertoires were produced on the same platform that had also been used for the roughly 700 first-cohort repertoires.

The V segment lost 3 bases and the J segment 5 bases; nucleotides outside the gene matches: 12. This CDR3 has 16 residues. Germline lookup yields CDR1 MDHEN and CDR2 SYDVKM. Generated by immunoSEQ multiplex PCR, the TCRdb table keeps only in-frame clones and is missing some. The table has some 120,000 clones, about 90% seen once. Sequencing was performed on PBMCs. The sequence came from a woman between 18 and 29 years old in good health and CMV-seronegative. The chain combines TRBV28 with TRBJ2-7, with 8 bases lining up with TRBD1. The CDR3 sequence: CASSLWTGSSLNEQYF. The DNA for the CDR3 is TGTGCCAGCAGTTTGTGGACAGGGAGTTCGTTAAACGAGCAGTACTTC.